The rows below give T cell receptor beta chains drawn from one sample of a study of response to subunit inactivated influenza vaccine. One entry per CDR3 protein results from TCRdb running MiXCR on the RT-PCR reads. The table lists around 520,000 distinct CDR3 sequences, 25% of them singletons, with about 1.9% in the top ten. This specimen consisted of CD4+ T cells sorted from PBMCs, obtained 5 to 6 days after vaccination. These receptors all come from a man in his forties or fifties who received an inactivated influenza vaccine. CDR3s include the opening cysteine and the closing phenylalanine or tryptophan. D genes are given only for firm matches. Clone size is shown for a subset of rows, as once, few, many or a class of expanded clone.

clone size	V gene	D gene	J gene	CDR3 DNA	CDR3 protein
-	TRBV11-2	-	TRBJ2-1	TGTGCCAGCAGCTTAGTAAGGGGAACCCGTTACAATGAGCAGTTCTTC	CASSLVRGTRYNEQFF
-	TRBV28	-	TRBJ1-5	TGTGCCAGCAGTTTACGGTTCCAGCCCCAGCATTTT	CASSLRFQPQHF
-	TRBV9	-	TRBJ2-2	TGTGCCAGCAGCGTAGGACTGGACGTTGGCGCCGGGGAGCTGTTTTTT	CASSVGLDVGAGELFF
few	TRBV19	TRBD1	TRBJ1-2	TGTGCCAGTAGTGAGGACAGGCGAGTCTATGGCTACACCTTC	CASSEDRRVYGYTF
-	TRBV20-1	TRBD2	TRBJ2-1	TGCTGCGCTAGATCGGGACTAGCGGAGCGGGACTACAATGAGCAGTTCTTC	CCARSGLAERDYNEQFF
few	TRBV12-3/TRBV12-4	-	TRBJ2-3	TGTGCCAGCAGTTTATGGCGGGATACAGATACGCAGTATTTT	CASSLWRDTDTQYF
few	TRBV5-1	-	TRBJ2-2	TGCGCCAGCAGCTTGGACGGGGAAACCGGGGAGCTGTTTTTT	CASSLDGETGELFF
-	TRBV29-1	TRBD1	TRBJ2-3	TGCAGCGTTCTGACAGGGATCAGCACAGATACGCAGTATTTT	CSVLTGISTDTQYF
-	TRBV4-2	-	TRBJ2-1	TGTGCCATGAGCCCCGGCCTCCTCCCCCGGAATGAGCAGTTCTTC	CAMSPGLLPRNEQFF
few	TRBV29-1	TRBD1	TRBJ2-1	TGCAGCGGGGACAGGGAGGTTAATGAGCAGTTCTTC	CSGDREVNEQFF
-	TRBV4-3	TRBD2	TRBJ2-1	TGCGCCAGCAGCCACCTAGCGGGGGGGAACAATGAGCAGTTCTTC	CASSHLAGGNNEQFF
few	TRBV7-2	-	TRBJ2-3	TGTGCCAGCAGCTCGACAGTTTTTGCAGATACGCAGTATTTT	CASSSTVFADTQYF
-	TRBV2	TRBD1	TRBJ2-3	TGTGCCAGCAGTGGACAGGGGACGCAGTATTTT	CASSGQGTQYF
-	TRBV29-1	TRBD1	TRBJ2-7	TGCAGCGTTGAATGGGGACAGGGTTACGAGCAGTACTTC	CSVEWGQGYEQYF
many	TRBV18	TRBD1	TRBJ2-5	TGTGCCAGCTCGCACCGGGGACAGATACAAGAGACCCAGTACTTC	CASSHRGQIQETQYF
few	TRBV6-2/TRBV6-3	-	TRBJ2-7	TGTGCCAGCGGCCCACACCAAACCTCCTACGAGCAGTACTTC	CASGPHQTSYEQYF
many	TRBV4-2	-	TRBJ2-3	TGTGCCAGCAGCCAATCACGACCGGGACACCTTAGCACAGATACGCAGTATTTT	CASSQSRPGHLSTDTQYF
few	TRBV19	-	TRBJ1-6	TGTGCCAGTAGTATAGATCCGACCGGTAATTCACCCCTCCACTTT	CASSIDPTGNSPLHF
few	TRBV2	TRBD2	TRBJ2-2	TGTGCCAGCAAGCTAGGGGCGGGAGGTCAGAACACCGGGGAGCTGTTTTTT	CASKLGAGGQNTGELFF
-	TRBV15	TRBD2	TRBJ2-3	TGTGCCACTGCGATAGCGGGGCGCACAGATACGCAGTATTTT	CATAIAGRTDTQYF
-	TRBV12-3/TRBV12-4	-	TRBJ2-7	TGTGCCAGCAGTAGCCTTCGGGGCGGGGCGACCTACGAGCAGTACTTC	CASSSLRGGATYEQYF
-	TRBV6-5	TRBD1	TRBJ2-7	TGTGCCAGCAGTTCTCCAGGGGACAGGTATCTGAACTTC	CASSSPGDRYLNF
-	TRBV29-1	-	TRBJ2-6	TGCAGCGTTTCCGGGGCCAACGTCCTGACTTTC	CSVSGANVLTF
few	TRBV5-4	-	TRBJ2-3	TGTGCCAGCAGCCAATACCATGGTAGCGCCAACATTTTT	CASSQYHGSANIF
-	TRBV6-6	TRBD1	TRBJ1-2	TGTGCCAGCACCTGGACAGGGCCTGGCTACACCTTC	CASTWTGPGYTF
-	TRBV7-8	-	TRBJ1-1	TGTGCCAGCAGCACCCAGAGGACCGCTCCGAACACTGAAGCTTTCTTT	CASSTQRTAPNTEAFF
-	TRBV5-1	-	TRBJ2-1	TGCGCCAGCAACCCCCTGGGAGGGGGGGCTCGAGATGAGCAGTTCTTC	CASNPLGGGARDEQFF
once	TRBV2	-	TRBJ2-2	TGTGCCAGCTACAAATTTACGGGGGTGGCCGGGGAGCTGTTTTTT	CASYKFTGVAGELFF
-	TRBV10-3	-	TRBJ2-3	TGTGCCATCAGGGAGGGAGTTCAGGCAGATACGCAGTATTTT	CAIREGVQADTQYF
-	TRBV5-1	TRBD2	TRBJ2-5	TGCGCCAGCAGGCGACAAGCGGGAGCAGTGAATCGAGAGACCCAGTACTTC	CASRRQAGAVNRETQYF
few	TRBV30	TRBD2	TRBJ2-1	TGTGCCTGGAGAACTAGCGGGGGGTACAATGAGCAGTTCTTC	CAWRTSGGYNEQFF
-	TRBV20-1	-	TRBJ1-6	TGCAGTGCTAGAGATTTGGCAGGGAGCTCCTATAATTCACCCCTCCACTTT	CSARDLAGSSYNSPLHF
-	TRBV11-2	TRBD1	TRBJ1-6	TGTGCCAGCAGCGCAACCGGGACAGGGGGCTTCTCCTATAATTCACCCCTCCACTTT	CASSATGTGGFSYNSPLHF
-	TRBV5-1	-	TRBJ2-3	TGCGCCAGCAGCTTGGGATCTAGTGCAGATACGCAGTATTTT	CASSLGSSADTQYF
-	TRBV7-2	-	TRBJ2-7	TGTGCCAGCAGCCCCCACCCCGGAAGCCAGGAGCAGTACTTC	CASSPHPGSQEQYF
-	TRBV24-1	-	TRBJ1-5	TGTGCCACCAGTGATTCGGTCAACCCGGGCGATCAGCCCCAGCATTTT	CATSDSVNPGDQPQHF
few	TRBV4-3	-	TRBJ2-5	TGCGCCAGCAGCCAAGATAGCACGACGGGGGCCCAGTACTTC	CASSQDSTTGAQYF
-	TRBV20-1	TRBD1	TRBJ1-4	TGCAGTGCTAGAGCTCCGGGACAGGGTAGTACTGAAAAACTGTTTTTT	CSARAPGQGSTEKLFF
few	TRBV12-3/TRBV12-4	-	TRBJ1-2	TGTGCCAGCAGTTTAGATCAGGGAGGACTTCCTGGCTACACCTTC	CASSLDQGGLPGYTF
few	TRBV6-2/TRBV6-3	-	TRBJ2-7	TGTGCCAGCAAACCAACTCTTAGCTACGAGCAGTACTTC	CASKPTLSYEQYF
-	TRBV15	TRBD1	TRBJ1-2	TGTGCCACCAGCACGGACAGGGGGGGCTATGGCTACACCTTC	CATSTDRGGYGYTF
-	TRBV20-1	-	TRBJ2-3	TGCAGTGCTAGAGTATCGGGAGAGGATACGCAGTATTTT	CSARVSGEDTQYF